One and the same sample provided the 10 T cell receptor beta chains below, sequenced in a study of blood T cell repertoires in COVID-19. The method was immunoSEQ multiplex PCR; TCRdb's version includes in-frame clones alone and lacks a portion of them. The table has under 250,000 clones, roughly 82% seen once. Sequencing input: peripheral blood. The receptors originated from a woman in her 70s with acute or convalescent COVID-19.

Here the CDR3 reads CASSYGTPDLEAFF. Written as DNA, the CDR3 is TGTGCCAGCAGTTACGGGACACCCGACCTTGAAGCTTTCTTT. The chain joins TRBV6-6 to TRBJ1-1; TRBD1 might be the D (6 bases). Trimming pared 2 bases from V and 7 bases from J, leaving 14 bases between. The V gene's germline CDR1 is MNHNY and CDR2 SVGAGI (reference sequence). CDR3 length: 14 amino acids.

This chain uses TRBV5-1 with TRBJ1-2; the D is unclear. Germline CDR1 reads SGHRS; CDR2 reads YFSETQ. The CDR3 is 14 amino acids. V lost 4 bases and J 4 bases, leaving 14 bases between the germline ends. In DNA form, the CDR3 reads TGCGCCAGCAGCCCCGGACGGGAGAGCTATGGCTACACCTTC. Translated: CASSPGRESYGYTF.

In DNA form, the CDR3 reads TGTGCCAGCAGTTACCCGGGGACATTCCCCACAGATACGCAGTATTTT. Protein sequence: CASSYPGTFPTDTQYF. The V call is TRBV6-2 or TRBV6-3, the J call TRBJ2-3; D is perhaps TRBD1 (6 bases). V lost 2 bases, J lost 2 bases, and 14 bases lay in between. The CDR3 length is 16 residues. Looked up from germline, CDR1 is MNHEY and CDR2 is SVGEGT.

This clone was found a few times. The chain links TRBV30 to TRBJ2-7, with D possibly being TRBD1 (6 bases). V lost 3 bases and J lost 4, with 10 bases in between. Germline V gene data show CDR1 as GTSNPN and CDR2 as SVGIG (reference sequence). CDR3 length: 12 residues. The CDR3, as DNA: TGTGCCTGGAGCCGCCAGGGGTACGAGCAGTACTTC. It is translated as CAWSRQGYEQYF.

The chain links TRBV3-1 (or the pseudogene TRBV3-2) to TRBJ2-7, with TRBD1 as a possible D gene (6 bases). The CDR3 contains 14 residues. The germline CDR1 and CDR2 sequences are LGHDT and YNNKEL (reference sequence). V shed 2 bases and J shed 5 bases, with 13 bases lying between them. The CDR3 DNA follows: TGTGCCAGCAGCCAAAGTAACAGGGAGAACGAGCAGTACTTC. It is translated as CASSQSNRENEQYF.

This sequence joins TRBV19 and TRBJ2-1; 11 bases map to TRBD1. The V and J ends lost 4 bases and 9 bases, in that order; junction bases with no gene match: 11. This CDR3 is 16 amino acids long. The germline CDR1 and CDR2 sequences are LNHDA and SQIVND (reference sequence). The CDR3, as DNA: TGTGCCAGTAGTACCACCGGACAGGGGGCAATGGGTGAGCAGTTCTTC. It codes for CASSTTGQGAMGEQFF.

The genes are TRBV6-6 and TRBJ1-4; TRBD1 aligns across 9 bases. V shed 6 bases, J shed 7 bases, and the junction held 12 bases outside the gene matches. This CDR3 has 16 amino acids. Per germline, CDR1 MNHNY and CDR2 SVGAGI (reference sequence). CDR3 sequence reads: CASRHRDREGGEKLFF. The CDR3 nucleotides read TGTGCCAGCAGACACAGGGACAGGGAAGGCGGTGAAAAACTGTTTTTT.

The chain uses TRBV19 and TRBJ1-5; 7 positions match TRBD1. The CDR3 consists of 17 residues. Germline-derived CDR1 and CDR2 are LNHDA and SQIVND (reference sequence). The J segment lost 3 bases and the V segment lost 3 bases, leaving 11 bases of the junction unmatched. The CDR3 region is CASSIIRTGIHNQPQHF. CDR3 sequence (DNA): TGTGCCAGTAGTATTATTAGGACAGGCATTCACAATCAGCCCCAGCATTTT.

The chain links TRBV7-6 to TRBJ1-6; D perhaps matches TRBD1 (5 bases). The CDR3 is 15 residues long. Between the trimmed V and J ends, which lost 0 bases and 7 bases, there was a span of 10 bases. Per the germline V gene, CDR1 is SGHVS and CDR2 is FNYEAQ. The CDR3: CASSLATQVNSPLHF. CDR3 nucleotides: TGTGCCAGCAGCTTAGCAACACAGGTGAATTCACCCCTCCACTTT.

V is TRBV5-4 and J is TRBJ2-5; the match to TRBD1 covers 10 bases. CDR3 length: 16 residues. The V gene's germline CDR1 is SGHNT and CDR2 YYREEE (reference sequence). The V gene end was trimmed by 4 bases and the J gene end by 5 bases; junction bases not matched to a gene: 11. The CDR3 bases are TGTGCCAGCAGCCTGGCGGCCCGGACAGGGGGTGAGACCCAGTACTTC. It codes for CASSLAARTGGETQYF. The full variable domain, rest sourced from reference TRBV5-4 and TRBJ2-5, is ETGVTQSPTHLIKTRGQQVTLRCSSQSGHNTVSWYQQALGQGPQFIFQYYREEENGRGNFPPRFSGLQFPNYSSELNVNALELDDSALYLCASSLAARTGGETQYFGPGTRLLVL.